These 26 T cell receptor beta chains came from one sample sequenced in a study of CD8+ T cells in alopecia areata. RNA was isolated and reverse transcribed to cDNA, the sequencing template. TCRdb's table, derived via immunoSEQ multiplex PCR, lists solely in-frame clones and lacks some. The table has about 200,000 clones, approximately 60% seen once; the top ten hold 4.9%. Sequencing was done on a sample of CD8+ T cells sorted from blood. The receptor source for this set is a human donor in good health.

This sequence joins TRBV5-1 and TRBJ1-1; 7 bases fit TRBD1. Germline V lookup: CDR1 SGHRS, CDR2 YFSETQ. CDR3 length equals 16 residues. V lost 0 bases and J lost 0; bases outside the gene matches: 5. CDR3 residues: CASSLEQGIMNTEAFF. CDR3 sequence (DNA): TGCGCCAGCAGCTTGGAACAGGGGATAATGAACACTGAAGCTTTCTTT.

This chain links TRBV5-6 with TRBJ2-1; D is ambiguous. V lost 0 bases and J lost 5, with 12 bases in between. Germline V gene sequence: CDR1 SGHDT, CDR2 YYEEEE. This CDR3 has 15 residues. CDR3 protein: CASSLDFTMNNEQFF. DNA of the CDR3: TGTGCCAGCAGCTTGGATTTTACCATGAACAATGAGCAGTTCTTC.

V gene TRBV5-5 combines with J gene TRBJ1-4; 7 bases map to TRBD1. This CDR3 comprises 14 residues. Trimming cost V 2 bases and J 3 bases; bases outside gene matches: 1. CDR1 and CDR2 (germline): SGHKS, YYEKEE (reference sequence). The CDR3 loop is CASSFRGANEKLFF. The CDR3 DNA sequence: TGTGCCAGCAGCTTCAGGGGGGCTAATGAAAAACTGTTTTTT.

The chain couples TRBV5-6 to TRBJ2-5; 8 bases map to TRBD1. V lost 3 bases and J lost 4; bases outside the gene matches: 8. CDR1 SGHDT and CDR2 YYEEEE come from the germline V gene. There are 15 residues in the CDR3. In DNA, the CDR3 is TGTGCCAGCAGCTATCGACAGGGGTATGGAGAGACCCAGTACTTC. Translation gives CASSYRQGYGETQYF.

The chain links TRBV5-1 to TRBJ2-1, with unresolved D. Germline CDR1 SGHRS, CDR2 YFSETQ. CDR3 length: 12 residues. V lost 6 bases, J lost 5 bases, and 9 bases lay in between. The CDR3 DNA is TGCGCCAGCATGGCACTCAACAATGAGCAGTTCTTC. The encoded protein is CASMALNNEQFF.

A single count supports this clone. The chain carries TRBV6-6 and TRBJ2-5, with 7 nucleotides matching TRBD1. V was pared by 0 bases and J by 5 bases, with 9 bases of the junction left unmatched. The germline CDR1 and CDR2 sequences are MNHNY and SVGAGI (reference sequence). CDR3 length equals 16 residues. This CDR3 is CASSYSARQGGETQYF. CDR3 coding DNA: TGTGCCAGCAGTTACTCGGCTCGACAGGGTGGGGAGACCCAGTACTTC.

This chain uses TRBV29-1 with TRBJ2-1, with D possibly TRBD2 on 7 matching bases. The CDR3 has 11 residues. V was cut by 1 base and J by 12 bases, with 10 bases left in between. CDR1 and CDR2 (germline): SQVTM, ANQGSEA. The CDR3 sequence is CSVEVGGRQFF. CDR3 sequence (DNA): TGCAGCGTTGAAGTGGGGGGGCGGCAGTTCTTC.

This clone was counted between two and nine times. The gene calls are TRBV6-1 and TRBJ1-3, with D unresolved. The germline V gene encodes CDR1 MNHNS and CDR2 SASEGT. This CDR3 spans 14 amino acids. The ends were cut back, 2 bases at V and 2 bases at J, with 7 bases in the middle. The CDR3 nucleotides are TGTGCCAGCAGTGAACGGGAGGCTGGAAACACCATATATTTT. This sequence encodes CASSEREAGNTIYF.

The chain uses TRBV29-1 and TRBJ2-7; D is undetermined. This CDR3 contains 13 residues. Germline CDR1 is SQVTM and CDR2 is ANQGSEA. Deletions cut 5 bases from V and 2 bases from J, with 13 bases between. Here the CDR3 DNA reads TGCAGCGTTCTGAGCTCCGGGCCCTACGAGCAGTACTTC. Protein product: CSVLSSGPYEQYF.

As concerns this clone: Because the CDR3 is missing its conserved closing phenylalanine or tryptophan, this is likely a read error. The DNA is left out, because the CDR3 cannot be placed on it with certainty; the CDR3 is given as TCRdb lists it. The chain couples TRBV20-1 to TRBJ2-7; TRBD1 was called by the table and not checked on the DNA. The CDR3 extends over 11 residues, inclusive of both ends. Germline CDR1 and CDR2: DFQATT and SNEGSKA (reference sequence). The CDR3 is CSARAGQGMFI.

V gene TRBV5-1 combines with J gene TRBJ1-1; D is uncertain. Germline assignment: CDR1 SGHRS and CDR2 YFSETQ. CDR3 length: 14 amino acids. V gave up 1 base and J gave up 0 bases, with 7 bases separating them. CDR3 sequence: CASSLSTVNTEAFF. The CDR3 nucleotides are TGCGCCAGCAGCTTGAGTACCGTGAACACTGAAGCTTTCTTT.

V and J are TRBV7-2 and TRBJ1-2, with no clear D. The germline V gene has CDR1 SGHTA and CDR2 FQGNSA. Trimming pared 3 bases from V and 3 bases from J, leaving 11 bases between. This CDR3 is built from 14 residues. CDR3 amino acids: CASSLFQEDYGYTF. For the CDR3, the DNA is TGTGCCAGCAGCTTGTTTCAGGAGGACTATGGCTACACCTTC.

Written as DNA, the CDR3 is TGTGCCAGCACGGGGCAAACTGAAGCTTTCTTT. Translated: CASTGQTEAFF. The chain employs TRBV27 and TRBJ1-1; a possible D gene is TRBD1 (5 bases). The CDR3 sequence is 11 residues long. The ends were cut back, 7 bases at V and 5 bases at J, with 8 bases in the middle. Per the germline V gene, CDR1 is MNHEY and CDR2 is SMNVEV (reference sequence).

The chain uses TRBV27 and TRBJ2-5; TRBD1 matches 8 bases. The CDR3 contains 15 residues. Germline CDR1 is MNHEY and CDR2 is SMNVEV (reference sequence). V dropped 6 bases and J dropped 2; count of bases not matched to a gene: 8. CDR3 sequence reads: CASRDSDRGQETQYF. CDR3 DNA: TGTGCCAGCAGAGACTCCGACAGGGGTCAAGAGACCCAGTACTTC.

The CDR3 region is CASSPTSAGQETQYF. CDR3 bases: TGTGCCAGCTCACCAACTAGCGCGGGGCAAGAGACCCAGTACTTC. The chain uses TRBV18 and TRBJ2-5; TRBD2 agrees at 7 bases. J lost 2 bases, V lost 2 bases, and 5 bases had no gene match. Germline V gives CDR1 KGHSH, CDR2 LQKENI. This CDR3 spans 15 amino acids.

The chain joins TRBV9 to TRBJ2-1; 9 bases line up with TRBD2. CDR1 is SGDLS, CDR2 YYNGEE, per germline. The CDR3 is 15 amino acids. Unmatched junction bases numbered 7, after V lost 5 bases and J lost 4 bases. This CDR3 reads CASSPSGGLYNEQFF. In DNA form, the CDR3 reads TGTGCCAGCAGTCCAAGCGGGGGGCTTTACAATGAGCAGTTCTTC.

The chain uses TRBV29-1 and TRBJ2-3; 8 bases map to TRBD1. The CDR3 is 14 amino acids. The germline gives CDR1 SQVTM, CDR2 ANQGSEA. V shed 6 bases and J 4 bases; nucleotides not matched to a gene: 9. The CDR3 bases are TGCAGCGTCTTTGGGGCAGGGGGCTCAGATACGCAGTATTTT. Protein product: CSVFGAGGSDTQYF.

This clone was seen more than once but under ten times. The V and J genes are TRBV11-1 and TRBJ2-1; TRBD2 matches 10 bases. The CDR3 runs 15 residues. V shed 1 base and J 6 bases; nucleotides not matched to a gene: 3. Germline assignment: CDR1 SGHAT and CDR2 FQDESV (reference sequence). The CDR3 DNA reads TGTGCCAGCAGCTTAGGGACTAGCGGTGTCAATGAGCAGTTCTTC. It yields the protein CASSLGTSGVNEQFF.

The V gene is TRBV19, the J gene TRBJ1-5; D might be TRBD1 (5 bases). Germline V gene data show CDR1 as LNHDA and CDR2 as SQIVND (reference sequence). V lost 3 bases to trimming and J lost 6 bases, with 9 bases between them. CDR3 size: 13 residues. The CDR3 DNA reads as TGTGCCAGTAGTATCGGGACCCTTCAGCCCCAGCATTTT. This encodes CASSIGTLQPQHF. Combining the CDR3 with reference TRBV19 and TRBJ1-5 gives the whole variable domain DGGITQSPKYLFRKEGQNVTLSCEQNLNHDAMYWYRQDPGQGLRLIYYSQIVNDFQKGDIAEGYSVSREKKESFPLTVTSAQKNPTAFYLCASSIGTLQPQHFGDGTRLSIL.

The V and J genes are TRBV15 and TRBJ2-7; D gene uncertain. V was clipped by 4 bases and J by 2 bases, with 21 bases between them. Per the germline V gene, CDR1 is LNHNV and CDR2 is YYDKDF (reference sequence). This CDR3 is built from 17 residues. CDR3 in DNA: TGTGCCACCAGCACCGGAACAGAGGCCCGACGCACCTACGAGCAGTACTTC. Translation gives CATSTGTEARRTYEQYF.

J is TRBJ1-5 and V is TRBV5-6, with D possibly being TRBD1 (5 bases). The V gene's germline CDR1 is SGHDT and CDR2 YYEEEE. This CDR3 is built from 12 residues. Trimming pared 0 bases from V and 11 bases from J, leaving 9 bases between. Written as DNA, the CDR3 is TGTGCCAGCAGCTTGGGCCCGGGGGCCCAGCATTTT. As protein: CASSLGPGAQHF.

This clone has a handful of counts. The V gene is TRBV19, the J gene TRBJ2-7, with D possibly TRBD2 on 6 matching bases. The CDR3 runs to 14 residues. Germline values: CDR1 LNHDA, CDR2 SQIVND (reference sequence). V was shortened by 1 base and J by 0 bases, with 7 bases between the two germline ends. The CDR3 DNA follows: TGTGCCAGTAGTATAGGCGGGGACTCCTACGAGCAGTACTTC. As protein: CASSIGGDSYEQYF.

This chain connects TRBV13 to TRBJ1-5, with D perhaps matching TRBD1 (5 bases). Germline assignment: CDR1 PRHDT and CDR2 FYEKMQ (reference sequence). The CDR3 contains 14 residues. V was clipped by 6 bases and J by 1 base, with 10 bases between them. Here the CDR3 reads CASSFRQSNQPQHF. The DNA of the CDR3 is TGTGCCAGCAGTTTCAGACAGAGCAATCAGCCCCAGCATTTT.

This clone has more than one count but fewer than ten. The chain has TRBV2 and TRBJ1-4; 8 bases line up with TRBD1. J was trimmed by 8 bases and V by 10 bases; bases with no gene match: 9. CDR1 is SNHLY, CDR2 FYNNEI, per germline. The CDR3 runs 13 residues. CDR3 residues: CANEDRVGEKLFF. CDR3 nucleotides: TGTGCCAACGAGGACAGGGTAGGCGAAAAACTGTTTTTT. The whole variable domain, filled in from reference TRBV2 and TRBJ1-4, reads EPEVTQTPSHQVTQMGQEVILRCVPISNHLYFYWYRQILGQKVEFLVSFYNNEISEKSEIFDDQFSVERPDGSNFTLKIRSTKLEDSAMYFCANEDRVGEKLFFGSGTQLSVL.

Only a few counts were recorded for this clone. The genes are TRBV4-1 and TRBJ1-1, with a tentative D call TRBD1 (5 bases). The germline CDR1 and CDR2 sequences are MGHRA and YSYEKL. Trimming took off 3 bases at V and 4 bases at J, with 18 bases between the two ends. There are 16 residues in the CDR3. CDR3 sequence reads: CASSHNPGEQGTEAFF. The CDR3 DNA reads as TGCGCCAGCAGCCACAATCCGGGTGAGCAGGGCACTGAAGCTTTCTTT.

Points on this clone: This CDR3 is also generated by other DNA sequences in the sample. The V and J genes are TRBV27 and TRBJ1-5; D might be TRBD1 (5 bases). The CDR3 loop spans 13 amino acids. CDR1 and CDR2 (germline): MNHEY, SMNVEV (reference sequence). V lost 3 bases and J 4 bases, leaving 7 bases between the germline ends. The CDR3 here is CASSFSGNQPQHF. The CDR3, as DNA: TGTGCCAGCAGTTTTTCAGGGAATCAGCCCCAGCATTTT.